The 10 T cell receptor beta chains in this list originate from one sample, sequenced in a study of T-cell reconstitution after alpha-beta-depleted transplantation in children. Preparation of the TCRbeta library involved a method that used unique molecular identifiers. MiXCR, applied by TCRdb to the PCR reads, yields one record per CDR3 protein. The sample lists hundreds of thousands of distinct CDR3 sequences; roughly 14% were seen once. The sample was PBMCs, taken before TCRalphabeta/CD19-depleted stem cell transplant. All receptors derive from a girl aged 2-9 years with congenital amegakaryocytic thrombocytopenia, due to receive a stem cell transplant.

The J gene is TRBJ2-1, the V gene TRBV27; 9 bases are a match to TRBD1. The V gene's germline CDR1 is MNHEY and CDR2 SMNVEV (reference sequence). The CDR3 contains 12 residues. V dropped 7 bases and J dropped 6; count of bases not matched to a gene: 1. CDR3: CASMTGGNEQFF. CDR3 DNA: TGTGCCAGCATGACAGGGGGCAATGAGCAGTTCTTC.

V gene TRBV19 combines with J gene TRBJ2-7; maybe TRBD2 (5 bases). This CDR3 has 14 amino acids. The V gene's germline CDR1 is LNHDA and CDR2 SQIVND (reference sequence). Trimming left V 3 bases short and J 2 bases short, with 11 bases between. CDR3 nucleotide sequence: TGTGCCAGTAGTATTGGAGGTTACCCCTACGAGCAGTACTTC. This codes for CASSIGGYPYEQYF.

This clonotype was counted ten times or more. The CDR3 spells CAISVGAGETQYF. The CDR3 bases are TGTGCCATCAGTGTTGGAGCGGGAGAGACCCAGTACTTC. The chain carries TRBV10-3 and TRBJ2-5, with D possibly TRBD2 on 6 matching bases. V lost 4 bases to trimming and J lost 4 bases, with 10 bases between them. CDR1 ENHRY and CDR2 SYGVKD come from the germline V gene. The CDR3 runs 13 residues.

The chain carries TRBV6-2 or TRBV6-3 and TRBJ1-2; perhaps TRBD1 as D (5 bases). Germline V gene lookup returns CDR1 MNHEY and CDR2 SVGEGT. The CDR3 contains 14 residues. Trimming removed 6 bases at V and 0 bases at J, with 11 bases between. The CDR3 region is CASSPETANYGYTF. The CDR3 DNA sequence: TGTGCCAGCAGCCCTGAGACAGCTAACTATGGCTACACCTTC.

The table lists this clonotype with many counts. V and J are TRBV19 and TRBJ1-5; D uncertain. V was pared by 3 bases and J by 6 bases, with 12 bases between. The CDR3 length is 14 residues. In germline, CDR1 is LNHDA, CDR2 SQIVND (reference sequence). The CDR3 region is CASSIGLTVQPQHF. The CDR3 nucleotides are TGTGCCAGTAGTATTGGTTTGACGGTTCAGCCCCAGCATTTT.

There are many counts of this clonotype. The chain has TRBV12-3 or TRBV12-4 and TRBJ2-1; TRBD1 matches at 7 bases. This CDR3 contains 16 residues. V lost 8 bases, J lost 4 bases, and 14 bases stayed unmatched. DNA of the CDR3: TGTGCCAGCCTACAATTTGACAGGGCCCCTTACAATGAGCAGTTCTTC. It codes for CASLQFDRAPYNEQFF.

Many counts were recorded for this clonotype. The chain joins TRBV12-3 or TRBV12-4 to TRBJ1-5; TRBD1 is a possible D gene (6 bases). This CDR3 spans 14 amino acids. Between the trimmed V and J ends, which lost 3 bases and 3 bases, there was a span of 9 bases. In DNA form, the CDR3 reads TGTGCCAGCAGTTTCAGGGGCCCCAATCAGCCCCAGCATTTT. Amino acid sequence: CASSFRGPNQPQHF.

This clonotype was seen once. The chain uses TRBV5-6 and TRBJ1-6; the D is unclear. The CDR3 sequence is 13 residues long. The germline V gene has CDR1 SGHDT and CDR2 YYEEEE. V shed 0 bases and J shed 11 bases, with 9 bases lying between them. DNA of the CDR3: TGTGCCAGCAGCTTGGATTATCGGGCACCCCTCCACTTT. Translating it yields CASSLDYRAPLHF.

This clonotype was found a few times. The J gene is TRBJ2-7, the V gene TRBV7-2, with no clear D. The CDR3 totals 14 residues. V was clipped by 0 bases and J by 0 bases, with 6 bases between them. The germline V gene has CDR1 SGHTA and CDR2 FQGNSA. The CDR3: CASSLAPSSYEQYF. Here the CDR3 DNA reads TGTGCCAGCAGCTTAGCCCCGTCCTCCTACGAGCAGTACTTC. Variable domain in full (rest from reference TRBV7-2 and TRBJ2-7): GAGVSQSPSNKVTEKGKDVELRCDPISGHTALYWYRQSLGQGLEFLIYFQGNSAPDKSGLPSDRFSAERTGGSVSTLTIQRTQQEDSAVYLCASSLAPSSYEQYFGPGTRLTVT.

This rearrangement joins TRBV5-1 to TRBJ2-2; 11 bases match TRBD2. Germline CDR1 and CDR2: SGHRS and YFSETQ. CDR3 length: 17 amino acids. V was pared by 3 bases and J by 0 bases, with 4 bases of the junction left unmatched. CDR3 DNA sequence: TGCGCCAGCAGCTCACCGGGACTAGCGGCGAACACCGGGGAGCTGTTTTTT. Its translation: CASSSPGLAANTGELFF.